These 17 T cell receptor beta chains were all obtained from the same sample, sequenced in a study of blood T cell repertoires in COVID-19. Data came from immunoSEQ multiplex PCR; TCRdb stores just in-frame clones and leaves some out. The table shows about 270,000 clones, with roughly 85% occurring only once. The sequencing input was peripheral blood. The receptor set was obtained from a woman between 18 and 30 years old with acute or convalescent COVID-19.

The V call is TRBV6-5, the J call TRBJ2-3, with 8 bases aligning to TRBD1. This CDR3 comprises 12 residues. V lost 6 bases to trimming and J lost 4 bases; unmatched junction nucleotides: 0. In germline, CDR1 is MNHEY, CDR2 SVGAGI. The CDR3 protein is CASRTGADTQYF. In nucleotides, the CDR3 is TGTGCCAGCAGGACAGGGGCAGATACGCAGTATTTT.

This sequence joins TRBV2 and TRBJ1-2; D ambiguous. The germline V and J ends were trimmed by 4 bases and 2 bases, with 11 bases remaining between them. In germline, CDR1 is SNHLY, CDR2 FYNNEI. The CDR3 runs to 14 residues. The CDR3 protein is CASSVGISNYGYTF. CDR3 bases: TGTGCCAGCAGTGTGGGCATATCAAACTATGGCTACACCTTC.

This clone was detected only a few times. This chain uses TRBV6-2 or TRBV6-3 with TRBJ2-7; TRBD2 agrees at 7 bases. Unmatched junction bases numbered 4, after V lost 5 bases and J lost 0 bases. This CDR3 spans 14 amino acids. The germline V gene has CDR1 MNHEY and CDR2 SVGEGT. For the CDR3, the DNA is TGTGCCAGCAGTGGAGCGGGGCCCTCCTACGAGCAGTACTTC. Amino acid sequence: CASSGAGPSYEQYF.

The chain combines TRBV28 with TRBJ1-2; 10 bases map to TRBD1. Unmatched junction bases numbered 10, after V lost 8 bases and J lost 1 base. The CDR3 extends over 16 amino acids. Germline V gene data show CDR1 as MDHEN and CDR2 as SYDVKM. This CDR3 reads CASVMGQGWGNYGYTF. CDR3 DNA sequence: TGTGCCAGCGTGATGGGACAGGGGTGGGGTAACTATGGCTACACCTTC.

In its sample, this clone was seen a few times. Written as DNA, the CDR3 is TGTGCCAGCAGCCCCCACCCACAGGGGTACTATGGCTACACCTTC. It yields the protein CASSPHPQGYYGYTF. The chain recombines TRBV3-1 (or the pseudogene TRBV3-2) with TRBJ1-2; TRBD1 agrees at 7 bases. The CDR3 sequence is 15 residues long. Germline loops: CDR1 LGHDT, CDR2 YNNKEL (reference sequence). J lost 3 bases, V lost 4 bases, and 8 bases had no gene match.

This chain connects TRBV4-1 to TRBJ2-7; 7 bases map to TRBD2. Trimming removed 0 bases from V and 3 bases from J; junction bases left unmatched: 11. CDR1 and CDR2 (germline): MGHRA, YSYEKL. This CDR3 has 17 amino acids. CDR3 sequence reads: CASSQDLAASRFYEQYF. The CDR3, as DNA: TGCGCCAGCAGCCAAGATCTAGCGGCTAGCAGATTCTACGAGCAGTACTTC.

The table lists this clone with a few counts. This chain uses TRBV19 with TRBJ2-2; D is perhaps TRBD1 (5 bases). Per the germline V gene, CDR1 is LNHDA and CDR2 is SQIVND (reference sequence). This CDR3 has 13 residues. Trimming left V 7 bases short and J 6 bases short, with 12 bases between. CDR3 sequence (DNA): TGTGCCAGTACCTCAGGGTACCCCGGGGAGCTGTTTTTT. It codes for CASTSGYPGELFF.

The chain's CDR3 is CASSSRDRPLKGYTF. The CDR3 DNA follows: TGTGCCAGCAGTTCCCGGGACAGGCCGCTGAAGGGCTACACCTTC. The V call is TRBV28, the J call TRBJ1-2; 8 bases line up with TRBD1. The CDR3 is 15 amino acids. Germline loops: CDR1 MDHEN, CDR2 SYDVKM. V lost 4 bases, J lost 8 bases, and 12 bases stayed unmatched.

The chain recombines TRBV15 with TRBJ2-7, with D perhaps TRBD2 (7 bases). V lost 4 bases and J 0 bases, leaving 16 bases between the germline ends. This CDR3 is 16 amino acids long. Germline lookup yields CDR1 LNHNV and CDR2 YYDKDF (reference sequence). CDR3 amino acids: CATSNRGAASSYEQYF. DNA for the CDR3: TGTGCCACCAGCAATCGGGGGGCGGCTAGCTCCTACGAGCAGTACTTC.

The chain is built from TRBV7-9 and TRBJ1-4; 7 bases map to TRBD1. The CDR3 has 14 residues. Germline V CDR1 and CDR2: SEHNR, FQNEAQ (reference sequence). Trimming at V came to 8 bases and at J to 2 bases, leaving 5 bases not matched to a gene. The DNA of the CDR3 is TGTGCCAGCCGACCGACAGGGACTAATGAAAAACTGTTTTTT. It yields the protein CASRPTGTNEKLFF.

CDR3 coding DNA: TGTGCCAGCAGTCAAGGGTCAGGGAACTATGGCTACACCTTC. Translating it yields CASSQGSGNYGYTF. The V call is TRBV28, the J call TRBJ1-2; weak D call: TRBD1 (5 bases). V was clipped by 5 bases and J by 2 bases, with 12 bases between them. The CDR3 runs 14 residues. Germline V gene data show CDR1 as MDHEN and CDR2 as SYDVKM.

The chain has TRBV3-1 (or the pseudogene TRBV3-2) and TRBJ2-2; 13 bases map to TRBD2. This CDR3 is 16 amino acids long. V lost 4 bases to trimming and J lost 4 bases; unmatched junction nucleotides: 3. Germline assignment: CDR1 LGHDT and CDR2 YNNKEL (reference sequence). The CDR3 spells CASSLGTSGTTGELFF. As DNA, the CDR3 is TGTGCCAGCAGCCTGGGGACTAGCGGGACCACCGGGGAGCTGTTTTTT.

The chain recombines TRBV9 with TRBJ1-5; D remains ambiguous. V lost 5 bases and J lost 4, with 10 bases in between. This CDR3 comprises 13 residues. CDR1 is SGDLS and CDR2 is YYNGEE in the germline V gene. Here the CDR3 reads CASSPAGNQPQHF. The DNA for the CDR3 is TGTGCCAGCAGTCCCGCCGGGAATCAGCCCCAGCATTTT.

This chain joins TRBV30 and TRBJ2-3, with 7 bases lining up with TRBD1. J gave up 2 bases and V 4 bases, and 9 bases lay outside the gene matches. Looked up from germline, CDR1 is GTSNPN and CDR2 is SVGIG (reference sequence). The CDR3 has 15 residues. CDR3 nucleotide sequence: TGTGCCTGGACCCAGACAGGGAGTCACACAGATACGCAGTATTTT. This codes for CAWTQTGSHTDTQYF.

This rearrangement joins TRBV7-2 to TRBJ2-1; D ambiguous. Trimming stripped 0 bases from V and 7 bases from J, with 10 bases between. The CDR3 length is 14 residues. The germline V gene has CDR1 SGHTA and CDR2 FQGNSA. The CDR3 protein is CASSLASSRNEQFF. CDR3 bases: TGTGCCAGCAGCTTAGCCTCTAGTAGGAATGAGCAGTTCTTC.

In the case of this clone: The same CDR3 also results from other DNA sequences found in this sample. J is TRBJ2-1 and V is TRBV7-2; tentatively, D is TRBD2 (6 bases). Germline assignment: CDR1 SGHTA and CDR2 FQGNSA. The V end was cut by 3 bases, the J end by 4 bases, with 13 bases between. The CDR3 length is 15 residues. The CDR3 spells CASSLEGRDYNEQFF. The CDR3 DNA sequence: TGTGCCAGCAGCTTGGAGGGGAGAGATTACAATGAGCAGTTCTTC.

The chain is built from TRBV7-3 and TRBJ1-2; 9 bases line up with TRBD1. Germline CDR1 reads SGHTA; CDR2 reads FQGTGA. There are 13 residues in the CDR3. The V gene end was trimmed by 5 bases and the J gene end by 6 bases; junction bases not matched to a gene: 4. CDR3 DNA sequence: TGTGCCAGCAGCCCCGGGACAGGGCATGGCTACACCTTC. Residues: CASSPGTGHGYTF.